Listed below are T cell receptor beta chains from one sample, sequenced in a study of T cells in Graves' hyperthyroidism and ophthalmopathy. Each CDR3 protein gets one entry after TCRdb re-called the multiplex PCR reads with MiXCR. The table lists roughly 530,000 distinct CDR3 sequences, roughly 15% of them singletons. Sequences were obtained from blood. These receptors were obtained from a woman aged 18-29 years with Graves' ophthalmopathy. CDR3s include the opening cysteine and the closing phenylalanine or tryptophan. The D gene is left open where the match is weak. The size entry is marked missing in some rows and otherwise reads once, few, many or a size class.

v_call: TRBV28
d_call: TRBD2
j_call: TRBJ2-2
clone_size: many
cdr3_nt: TGTGCCAGCAGTCTCAGAACTAGCGGCACCGGGGAGCTGTTTTTT
cdr3_aa: CASSLRTSGTGELFF

v_call: TRBV4-3
d_call: TRBD1
j_call: TRBJ1-2
clone_size: NA
cdr3_nt: TGCGCCAGCAGCCAAGGAGACGGGACAGGGCACTATGGCTACACCTTC
cdr3_aa: CASSQGDGTGHYGYTF

v_call: TRBV11-2
d_call: NA
j_call: TRBJ2-1
clone_size: many
cdr3_nt: TGTGCCAGCAGCTTAGTCTTGTTGCAGGGTAACAATGAGCAGTTCTTC
cdr3_aa: CASSLVLLQGNNEQFF

v_call: TRBV24-1
d_call: NA
j_call: TRBJ2-7
clone_size: NA
cdr3_nt: TGTGCCACCAGTGATGGCTCCTACGAGCAGTACTTC
cdr3_aa: CATSDGSYEQYF

v_call: TRBV28
d_call: TRBD1
j_call: TRBJ2-1
clone_size: many
cdr3_nt: TGTGCCAGCAGTCAAACCGGGACAGTCAGCAATGAGCAGTTCTTC
cdr3_aa: CASSQTGTVSNEQFF

v_call: TRBV20-1
d_call: TRBD1
j_call: TRBJ1-5
clone_size: NA
cdr3_nt: TGCAGTGCAGTGAAACAGGGGTCGGGTCAGCCCCAGCATTTT
cdr3_aa: CSAVKQGSGQPQHF

v_call: TRBV30
d_call: NA
j_call: TRBJ1-2
clone_size: many
cdr3_nt: TGTGCCTGGAGTGTAGGACGCAGACCTAACTATGGCTACACCTTC
cdr3_aa: CAWSVGRRPNYGYTF

v_call: TRBV29-1
d_call: NA
j_call: TRBJ2-2
clone_size: many
cdr3_nt: TGCAGCGCCCGGACGGAAACGAACACCGGGGAGCTGTTTTTT
cdr3_aa: CSARTETNTGELFF

v_call: TRBV9
d_call: NA
j_call: TRBJ1-4
clone_size: few
cdr3_nt: TGTGCCAGCAGCGTAGCTCTCGGACAGCAAGACGAAAAACTGTTTTTT
cdr3_aa: CASSVALGQQDEKLFF

v_call: TRBV12-3/TRBV12-4
d_call: NA
j_call: TRBJ1-2
clone_size: NA
cdr3_nt: TGTGCCAGCAGTTTGAAACAGGCCCCCCACTATGGCTACACCTTC
cdr3_aa: CASSLKQAPHYGYTF

v_call: TRBV30
d_call: NA
j_call: TRBJ1-1
clone_size: many
cdr3_nt: TGTGCCTGGAGTACTAGGGCCGTGGCTGAAGCTTTCTTT
cdr3_aa: CAWSTRAVAEAFF

v_call: TRBV9
d_call: TRBD2
j_call: TRBJ2-3
clone_size: many
cdr3_nt: TGTGCCAGCAGCGCGACTAGCGGGAGCTCTAGCACAGATACGCAGTATTTT
cdr3_aa: CASSATSGSSSTDTQYF

v_call: TRBV5-5
d_call: NA
j_call: TRBJ2-7
clone_size: few
cdr3_nt: TGTGCCAGCAGCTTAGCCGTGGCAAGGGCTATAGGGCAGTACTTC
cdr3_aa: CASSLAVARAIGQYF

v_call: TRBV7-2
d_call: NA
j_call: TRBJ1-5
clone_size: few
cdr3_nt: TGTGCCAGCAGCTTAGACGGGAGGTCAGATACGCAGCATTTT
cdr3_aa: CASSLDGRSDTQHF

v_call: TRBV9
d_call: NA
j_call: TRBJ2-3
clone_size: NA
cdr3_nt: TGTGCCAGCAGCGCCGGGGCGGAGACTAGCACAGATACGCAGTATTTT
cdr3_aa: CASSAGAETSTDTQYF

v_call: TRBV12-3/TRBV12-4
d_call: NA
j_call: TRBJ2-7
clone_size: NA
cdr3_nt: TGTGCCAGCAGAAGCACAGGGTTTAACGAGCAGTACTTC
cdr3_aa: CASRSTGFNEQYF

v_call: TRBV30
d_call: NA
j_call: TRBJ2-7
clone_size: NA
cdr3_nt: TGTGCCTGGAGTGTATCCGTGGCCGAGCAGTACTTC
cdr3_aa: CAWSVSVAEQYF

v_call: TRBV5-5
d_call: NA
j_call: TRBJ2-2
clone_size: many
cdr3_nt: TGTGCCAGCAGCATTACAGGAGACACCGGGGAGCTGTTTTTT
cdr3_aa: CASSITGDTGELFF

v_call: TRBV12-3/TRBV12-4
d_call: NA
j_call: TRBJ1-5
clone_size: many
cdr3_nt: TGTGCCAGCAGCCCCATTGGGTTCGATCAGCCCCAGCATTTT
cdr3_aa: CASSPIGFDQPQHF

v_call: TRBV20-1
d_call: NA
j_call: TRBJ1-3
clone_size: few
cdr3_nt: TGCAGTGCTAGAACCCGTGTGGTAAACTCACTCCTCGGAAACACCATATATTTT
cdr3_aa: CSARTRVVNSLLGNTIYF

v_call: TRBV2
d_call: NA
j_call: TRBJ2-7
clone_size: many
cdr3_nt: TGTGCCAACCAGGACAGCGAAACCTACGAGCAGTACTTC
cdr3_aa: CANQDSETYEQYF

v_call: TRBV27
d_call: NA
j_call: TRBJ2-1
clone_size: few
cdr3_nt: TGTGCCAGCAGCCACCTGCCCCCGGAGGTCCGGTACAATGAGCAGTTCTTC
cdr3_aa: CASSHLPPEVRYNEQFF

v_call: TRBV2
d_call: NA
j_call: TRBJ2-4
clone_size: many
cdr3_nt: TGTGCCAGCATGGCAGGTGGGGACATTCAGTACTTC
cdr3_aa: CASMAGGDIQYF

v_call: TRBV5-6
d_call: TRBD1
j_call: TRBJ1-2
clone_size: many
cdr3_nt: TGTGCCAGCAGCAGGGGACAGGCTAACTATGGCTACACCTTC
cdr3_aa: CASSRGQANYGYTF

v_call: TRBV28
d_call: TRBD2
j_call: TRBJ2-3
clone_size: few
cdr3_nt: TGTGCCAGCAGTCTCCATCCGGGACTAGCGGGCTCCTTTGATACGCAGTATTTT
cdr3_aa: CASSLHPGLAGSFDTQYF

v_call: TRBV3-1
d_call: NA
j_call: TRBJ1-1
clone_size: many
cdr3_nt: TGTGCCAGCAGCCAAACAGGGATCGGCACTGAAGCTTTCTTT
cdr3_aa: CASSQTGIGTEAFF

v_call: TRBV14
d_call: NA
j_call: TRBJ2-7
clone_size: NA
cdr3_nt: TGTGCCAGCAGCCATTGGGGGAACGAGCAGTACTTC
cdr3_aa: CASSHWGNEQYF

v_call: TRBV19
d_call: NA
j_call: TRBJ1-1
clone_size: NA
cdr3_nt: TGTGCCAGTAGGACCCTCCTACAACGGAACACTGAAGCTTTCTTT
cdr3_aa: CASRTLLQRNTEAFF

v_call: TRBV20-1
d_call: NA
j_call: TRBJ2-1
clone_size: many
cdr3_nt: TGCAGTGCTAGTCTAGCCCATGAGCAGTTCTTC
cdr3_aa: CSASLAHEQFF

v_call: TRBV5-1
d_call: NA
j_call: TRBJ1-1
clone_size: many
cdr3_nt: TGCGCCAGCAGCTTGGGACACTCAGACACTGAAGCTTTCTTT
cdr3_aa: CASSLGHSDTEAFF

v_call: TRBV30
d_call: NA
j_call: TRBJ2-5
clone_size: many
cdr3_nt: TGTGCCTGGAGTGTGGCGGCGGAGACCCAGTACTTC
cdr3_aa: CAWSVAAETQYF

v_call: TRBV30
d_call: TRBD2
j_call: TRBJ2-1
clone_size: NA
cdr3_nt: TGTGCCTCAACCCCAGCGGGAGGGGCGAATGAGCAGTTCTTC
cdr3_aa: CASTPAGGANEQFF

v_call: TRBV12-3/TRBV12-4
d_call: TRBD1
j_call: TRBJ2-7
clone_size: many
cdr3_nt: TGTGCCAGCAAGTACGGGACAGGGGGCCACGAGCAGTACTTC
cdr3_aa: CASKYGTGGHEQYF

v_call: TRBV6-2/TRBV6-3
d_call: NA
j_call: TRBJ2-2
clone_size: few
cdr3_nt: TGTGCCAGCAGTTACTCGAGAGGGAGAACCGGGGAGCTGTTTTTT
cdr3_aa: CASSYSRGRTGELFF

v_call: TRBV6-1
d_call: NA
j_call: TRBJ1-1
clone_size: few
cdr3_nt: TGTGCCAGCAGCCCGAGCCTCTCGGAAGCTTTCTTT
cdr3_aa: CASSPSLSEAFF

v_call: TRBV29-1
d_call: TRBD2
j_call: TRBJ2-1
clone_size: few
cdr3_nt: TGCAGCGTTGAGGCTAGCGGGGGGCCAGTCAATGAGCAGTTCTTC
cdr3_aa: CSVEASGGPVNEQFF

v_call: TRBV12-3/TRBV12-4
d_call: NA
j_call: TRBJ2-1
clone_size: medium-sized
cdr3_nt: TGTGCCAGCAGTTTGCCGGGGAGCACCTACAATGAGCAGTTCTTC
cdr3_aa: CASSLPGSTYNEQFF

v_call: TRBV25-1
d_call: NA
j_call: TRBJ1-1
clone_size: few
cdr3_nt: TGTGCCAGCAGTGACAGCAGTATTAACACTGAAGCTTTCTTT
cdr3_aa: CASSDSSINTEAFF

v_call: TRBV28
d_call: NA
j_call: TRBJ1-5
clone_size: many
cdr3_nt: TGTGCCAGCAGTTCCGCATACGATAGCAATCAGCCCCAGCATTTT
cdr3_aa: CASSSAYDSNQPQHF

v_call: TRBV28
d_call: NA
j_call: TRBJ1-3
clone_size: few
cdr3_nt: TGTGCCAGCAGTCCCCCGGGGGGCCGCTCTGGAAACACCATATATTTT
cdr3_aa: CASSPPGGRSGNTIYF

v_call: TRBV19
d_call: NA
j_call: TRBJ2-5
clone_size: NA
cdr3_nt: TGTGCCAGTAGTATGGATTTGCAGGAGACCCAGTACTTC
cdr3_aa: CASSMDLQETQYF

v_call: TRBV28
d_call: NA
j_call: TRBJ2-6
clone_size: few
cdr3_nt: TGTGCCAGCAGTTTAGGTATTGGAGGGGCCGGGGCCAACGTCCTGACTTTC
cdr3_aa: CASSLGIGGAGANVLTF

v_call: TRBV28
d_call: NA
j_call: TRBJ1-2
clone_size: many
cdr3_nt: TGTGCCACCCCGGCAGGCCTCTATGGCTACACCTTC
cdr3_aa: CATPAGLYGYTF

v_call: TRBV30
d_call: NA
j_call: TRBJ1-2
clone_size: many
cdr3_nt: TGTGCCTGGACCCCCGACCGCTACTATGGCTACACCTTC
cdr3_aa: CAWTPDRYYGYTF

v_call: TRBV6-1
d_call: NA
j_call: TRBJ2-4
clone_size: NA
cdr3_nt: TGTGCCAGCAGTGAAATTACTATGAACATTCAGTACTTC
cdr3_aa: CASSEITMNIQYF

v_call: TRBV6-1
d_call: TRBD2
j_call: TRBJ2-1
clone_size: many
cdr3_nt: TGTGCCAGCAGTGAAGATCGAGCGGGGGGCCCTTACAATGAGCAGTTCTTC
cdr3_aa: CASSEDRAGGPYNEQFF

v_call: TRBV19
d_call: NA
j_call: TRBJ2-1
clone_size: NA
cdr3_nt: TGTGCCAGTAGTATAAGTCCTAGCTCCTACAATGAGCAGTTCTTC
cdr3_aa: CASSISPSSYNEQFF

v_call: TRBV6-2/TRBV6-3
d_call: NA
j_call: TRBJ1-1
clone_size: many
cdr3_nt: TGTGCCAGCAGTAGCGGTAATTTCATGAACACTGAAGCTTTCTTT
cdr3_aa: CASSSGNFMNTEAFF